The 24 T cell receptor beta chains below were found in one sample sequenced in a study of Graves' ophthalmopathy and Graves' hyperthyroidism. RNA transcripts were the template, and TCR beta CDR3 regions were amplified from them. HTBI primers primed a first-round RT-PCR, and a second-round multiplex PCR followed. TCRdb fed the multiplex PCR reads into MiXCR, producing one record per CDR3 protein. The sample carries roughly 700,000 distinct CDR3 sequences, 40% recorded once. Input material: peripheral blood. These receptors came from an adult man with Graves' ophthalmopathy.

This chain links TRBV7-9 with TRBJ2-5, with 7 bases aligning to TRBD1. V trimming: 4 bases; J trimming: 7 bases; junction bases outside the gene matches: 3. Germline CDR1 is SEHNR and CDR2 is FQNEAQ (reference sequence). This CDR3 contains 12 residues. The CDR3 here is CASSYHRGTQYF. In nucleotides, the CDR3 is TGTGCCAGCAGCTACCACAGGGGGACCCAGTACTTC. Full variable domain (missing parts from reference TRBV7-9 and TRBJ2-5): DTGVSQNPRHKITKRGQNVTFRCDPISEHNRLYWYRQTLGQGPEFLTYFQNEAQLEKSRLLSDRFSAERPKGSFSTLEIQRTEQGDSAMYLCASSYHRGTQYFGPGTRLLVL.

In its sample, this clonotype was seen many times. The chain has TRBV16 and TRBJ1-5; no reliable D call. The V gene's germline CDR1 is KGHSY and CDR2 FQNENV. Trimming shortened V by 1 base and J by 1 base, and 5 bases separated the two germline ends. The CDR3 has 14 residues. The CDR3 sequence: CASSQFGSNQPQHF. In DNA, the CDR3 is TGTGCCAGCAGCCAATTTGGGAGCAATCAGCCCCAGCATTTT.

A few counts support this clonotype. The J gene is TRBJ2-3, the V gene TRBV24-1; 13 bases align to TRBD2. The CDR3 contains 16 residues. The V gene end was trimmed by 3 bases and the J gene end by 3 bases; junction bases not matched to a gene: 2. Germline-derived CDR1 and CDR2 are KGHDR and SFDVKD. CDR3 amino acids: CATSDRLAGGTDTQYF. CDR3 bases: TGTGCCACCAGTGATCGACTAGCGGGGGGAACAGATACGCAGTATTTT.

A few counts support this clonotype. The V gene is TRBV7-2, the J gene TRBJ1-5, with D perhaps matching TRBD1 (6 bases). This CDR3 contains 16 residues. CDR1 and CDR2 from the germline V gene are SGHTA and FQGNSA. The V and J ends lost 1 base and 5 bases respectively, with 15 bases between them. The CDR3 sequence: CASSLEGGVGHQPQHF. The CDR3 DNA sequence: TGTGCCAGCAGCTTAGAGGGGGGCGTAGGGCATCAGCCCCAGCATTTT.

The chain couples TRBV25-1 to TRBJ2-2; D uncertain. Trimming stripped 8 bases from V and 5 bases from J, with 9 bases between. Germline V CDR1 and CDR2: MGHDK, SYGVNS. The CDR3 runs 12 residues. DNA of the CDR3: TGTGCCAGCCAAGTCCTTACCGGGGAGCTGTTTTTT. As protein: CASQVLTGELFF.

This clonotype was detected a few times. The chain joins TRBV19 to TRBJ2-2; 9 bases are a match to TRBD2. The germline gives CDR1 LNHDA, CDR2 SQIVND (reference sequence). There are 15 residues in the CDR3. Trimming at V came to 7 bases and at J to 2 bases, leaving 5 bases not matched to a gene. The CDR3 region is CASKLAGPNTGELFF. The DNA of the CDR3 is TGTGCCAGTAAGCTAGCGGGGCCCAACACCGGGGAGCTGTTTTTT.

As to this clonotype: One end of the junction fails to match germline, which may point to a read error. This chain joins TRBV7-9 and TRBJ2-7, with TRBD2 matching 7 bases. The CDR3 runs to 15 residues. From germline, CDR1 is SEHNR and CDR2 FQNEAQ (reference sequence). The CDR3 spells CAGSGTGTNFYEQYF. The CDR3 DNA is TGTGCCGGCAGCGGGACCGGGACTAATTTCTACGAGCAGTACTTC.

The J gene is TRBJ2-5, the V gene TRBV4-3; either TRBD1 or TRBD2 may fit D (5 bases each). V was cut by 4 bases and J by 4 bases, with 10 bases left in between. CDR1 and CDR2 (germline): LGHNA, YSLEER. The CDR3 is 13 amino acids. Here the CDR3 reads CASSRGRTETQYF. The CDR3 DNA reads TGCGCCAGCAGCCGGGGACGTACAGAGACCCAGTACTTC.

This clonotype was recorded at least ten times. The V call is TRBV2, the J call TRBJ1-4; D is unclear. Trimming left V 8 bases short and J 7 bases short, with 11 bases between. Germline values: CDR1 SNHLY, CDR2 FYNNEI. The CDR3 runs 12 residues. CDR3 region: CASAVESEKLFF. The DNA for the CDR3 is TGTGCCAGCGCAGTCGAGAGTGAAAAACTGTTTTTT.

CDR3 sequence reads: CASSWGLTEQYF. The CDR3 bases are TGTGCCAGCAGTTGGGGACTGACCGAGCAGTACTTC. V is TRBV7-6 and J is TRBJ2-7, with TRBD2 as a possible D gene (6 bases). V dropped 6 bases and J dropped 6 bases, with 12 bases sitting between them. CDR3 length: 12 amino acids. Germline values: CDR1 SGHVS, CDR2 FNYEAQ.

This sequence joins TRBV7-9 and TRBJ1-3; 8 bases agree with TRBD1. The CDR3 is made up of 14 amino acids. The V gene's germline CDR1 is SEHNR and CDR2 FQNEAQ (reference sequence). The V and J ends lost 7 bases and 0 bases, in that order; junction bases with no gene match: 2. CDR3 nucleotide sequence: TGTGCCAGCACAGGGGGCAACTCTGGAAACACCATATATTTT. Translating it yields CASTGGNSGNTIYF.

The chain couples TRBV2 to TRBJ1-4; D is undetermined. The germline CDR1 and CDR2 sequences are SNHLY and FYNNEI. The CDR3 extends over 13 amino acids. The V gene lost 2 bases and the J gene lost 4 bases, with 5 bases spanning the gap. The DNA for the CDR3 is TGTGCCAGCAGTGAACGGAGTAATGAAAAACTGTTTTTT. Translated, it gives CASSERSNEKLFF.

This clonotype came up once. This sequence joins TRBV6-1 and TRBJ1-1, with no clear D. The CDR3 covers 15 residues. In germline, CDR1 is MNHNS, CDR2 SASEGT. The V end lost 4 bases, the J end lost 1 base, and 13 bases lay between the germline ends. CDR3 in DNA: TGTGCCAGCAGTGCCCCCGGACGGCGGAACACTGAAGCTTTCTTT. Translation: CASSAPGRRNTEAFF.

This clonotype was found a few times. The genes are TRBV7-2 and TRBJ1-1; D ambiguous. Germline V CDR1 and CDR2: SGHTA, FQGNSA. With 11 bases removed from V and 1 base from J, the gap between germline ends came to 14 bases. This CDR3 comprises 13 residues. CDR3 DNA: TGTGCCGGCGACTGGTGGGGGAACACTGAAGCTTTCTTT. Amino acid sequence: CAGDWWGNTEAFF.

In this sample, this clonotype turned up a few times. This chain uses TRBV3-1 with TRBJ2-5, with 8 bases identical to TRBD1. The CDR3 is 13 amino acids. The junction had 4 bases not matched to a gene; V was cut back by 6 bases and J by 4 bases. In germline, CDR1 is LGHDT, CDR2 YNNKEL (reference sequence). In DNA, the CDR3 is TGTGCCAGCAGATCGACAGGGGCAGAGACCCAGTACTTC. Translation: CASRSTGAETQYF.

CDR3: CASSLAVGGSSPYEQYF. The CDR3, as DNA: TGTGCCAGCAGCTTAGCGGTGGGCGGGAGTAGTCCCTACGAGCAGTACTTC. The V call is TRBV7-9, the J call TRBJ2-7; 7 bases map to TRBD2. Trimming cost V 0 bases and J 2 bases; bases outside gene matches: 10. This CDR3 has 17 residues. Germline-derived CDR1 and CDR2 are SEHNR and FQNEAQ (reference sequence).

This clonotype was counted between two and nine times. CDR3 sequence reads: CASSLIFPEGIETQYF. In DNA form, the CDR3 reads TGCGCCAGCAGCTTGATCTTTCCCGAGGGGATCGAGACCCAGTACTTC. The chain combines TRBV5-1 with TRBJ2-5; either TRBD1 or TRBD2 may fit D (5 bases each). This CDR3 comprises 16 residues. The V end lost 1 base, the J end lost 5 bases, and 18 bases lay between the germline ends. Per germline, CDR1 SGHRS and CDR2 YFSETQ.

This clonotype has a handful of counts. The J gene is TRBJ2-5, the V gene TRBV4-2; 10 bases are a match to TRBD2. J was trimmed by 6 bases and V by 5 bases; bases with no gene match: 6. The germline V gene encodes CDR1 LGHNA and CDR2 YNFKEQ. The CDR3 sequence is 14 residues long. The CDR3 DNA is TGTGCCAGCAGCGATAGCGGGGGGAAAAAGACCCAGTACTTC. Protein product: CASSDSGGKKTQYF.

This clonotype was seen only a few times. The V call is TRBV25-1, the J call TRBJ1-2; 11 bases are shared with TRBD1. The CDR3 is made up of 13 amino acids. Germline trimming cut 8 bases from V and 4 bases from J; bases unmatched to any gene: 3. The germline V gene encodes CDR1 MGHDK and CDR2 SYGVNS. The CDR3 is CASAGTGGYGYTF. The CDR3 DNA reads TGTGCCAGCGCCGGGACAGGGGGCTATGGCTACACCTTC.

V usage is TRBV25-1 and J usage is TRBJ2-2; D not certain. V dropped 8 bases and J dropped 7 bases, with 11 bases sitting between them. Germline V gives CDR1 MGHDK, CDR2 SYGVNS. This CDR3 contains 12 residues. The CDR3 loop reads CASLLQDGELFF. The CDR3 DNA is TGTGCCAGCTTACTGCAGGACGGGGAGCTGTTTTTT.

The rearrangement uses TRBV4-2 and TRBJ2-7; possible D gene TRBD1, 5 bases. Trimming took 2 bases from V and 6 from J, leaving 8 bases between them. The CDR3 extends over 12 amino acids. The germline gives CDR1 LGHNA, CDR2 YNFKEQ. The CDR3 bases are TGTGCCAGCAGCCAACTGGGGCGCGAGCAGTACTTC. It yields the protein CASSQLGREQYF.

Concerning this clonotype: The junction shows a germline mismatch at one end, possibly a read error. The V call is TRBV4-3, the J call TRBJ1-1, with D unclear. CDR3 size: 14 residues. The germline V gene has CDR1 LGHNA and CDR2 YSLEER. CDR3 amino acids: CASSQDQGNTEAFF. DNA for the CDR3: TGTGCCAGCAGCCAAGATCAAGGGAACACTGAAGCTTTCTTT.

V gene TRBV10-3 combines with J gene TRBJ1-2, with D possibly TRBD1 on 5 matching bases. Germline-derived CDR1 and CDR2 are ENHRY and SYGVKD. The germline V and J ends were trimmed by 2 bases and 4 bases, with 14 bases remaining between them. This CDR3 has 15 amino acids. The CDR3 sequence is CAISEDRQKRYGYTF. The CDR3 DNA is TGTGCCATCAGTGAGGACAGACAGAAACGCTATGGCTACACCTTC.

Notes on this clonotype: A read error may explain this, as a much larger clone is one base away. CDR3 nucleotides: TGTGCCAGCAGCCCGGACAATAGGACCACTGAAGCTTTCTTT. It yields the protein CASSPDNRTTEAFF. This chain joins TRBV11-2 and TRBJ1-1; D may be TRBD1 (5 bases). The ends were cut back, 5 bases at V and 4 bases at J, with 14 bases in the middle. This CDR3 contains 14 residues. CDR1 SGHAT and CDR2 FQNNGV come from the germline V gene.